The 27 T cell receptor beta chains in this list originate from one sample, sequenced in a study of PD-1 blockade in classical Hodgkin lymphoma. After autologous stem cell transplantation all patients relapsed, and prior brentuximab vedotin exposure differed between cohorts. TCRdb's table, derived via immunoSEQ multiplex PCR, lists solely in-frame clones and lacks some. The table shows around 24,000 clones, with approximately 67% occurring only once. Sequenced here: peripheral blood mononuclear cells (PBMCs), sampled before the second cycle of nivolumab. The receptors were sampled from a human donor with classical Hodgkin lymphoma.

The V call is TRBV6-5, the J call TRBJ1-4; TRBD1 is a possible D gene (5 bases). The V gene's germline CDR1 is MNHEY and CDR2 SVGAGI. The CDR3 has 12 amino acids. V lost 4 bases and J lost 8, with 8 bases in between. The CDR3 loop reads CASSLPGEKLFF. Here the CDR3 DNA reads TGTGCCAGCAGTTTGCCAGGGGAAAAACTGTTTTTT.

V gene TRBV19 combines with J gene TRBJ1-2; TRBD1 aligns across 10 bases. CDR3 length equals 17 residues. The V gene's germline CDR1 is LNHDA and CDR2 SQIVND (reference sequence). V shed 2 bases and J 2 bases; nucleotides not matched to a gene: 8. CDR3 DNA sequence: TGTGCCAGTAGTATATCCCTTGGGACAGGGGCGAACTATGGCTACACCTTC. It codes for CASSISLGTGANYGYTF.

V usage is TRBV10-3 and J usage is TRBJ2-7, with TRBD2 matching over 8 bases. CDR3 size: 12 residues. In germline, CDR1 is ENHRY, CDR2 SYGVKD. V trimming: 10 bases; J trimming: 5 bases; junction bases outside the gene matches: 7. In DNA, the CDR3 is TGTGCCACCGGGACTAGGAGAAACGAGCAGTACTTC. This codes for CATGTRRNEQYF.

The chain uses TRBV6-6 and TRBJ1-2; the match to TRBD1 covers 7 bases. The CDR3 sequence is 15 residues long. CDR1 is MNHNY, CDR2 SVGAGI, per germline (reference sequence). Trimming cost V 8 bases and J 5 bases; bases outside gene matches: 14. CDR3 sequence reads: CASSALDRAMYGYTF. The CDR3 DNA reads TGTGCCAGCTCCGCCCTCGACAGGGCGATGTATGGCTACACCTTC.

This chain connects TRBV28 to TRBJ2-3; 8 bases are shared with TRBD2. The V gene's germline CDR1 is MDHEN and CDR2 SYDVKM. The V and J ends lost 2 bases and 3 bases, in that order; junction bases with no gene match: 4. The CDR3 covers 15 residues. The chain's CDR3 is CASSLTGLGTDTQYF. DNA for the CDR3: TGTGCCAGCAGTTTAACGGGACTAGGGACAGATACGCAGTATTTT.

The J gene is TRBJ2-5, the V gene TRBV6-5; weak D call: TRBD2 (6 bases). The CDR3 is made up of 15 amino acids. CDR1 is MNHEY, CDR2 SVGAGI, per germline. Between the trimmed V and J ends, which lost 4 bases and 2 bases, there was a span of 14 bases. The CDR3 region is CASSSWAAGQETQYF. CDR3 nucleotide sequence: TGTGCCAGCAGTTCCTGGGCGGCGGGGCAAGAGACCCAGTACTTC.

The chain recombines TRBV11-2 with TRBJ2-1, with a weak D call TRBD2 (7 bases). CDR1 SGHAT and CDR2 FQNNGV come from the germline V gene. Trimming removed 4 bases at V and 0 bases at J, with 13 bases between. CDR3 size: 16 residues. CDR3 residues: CASSWTRGGSYNEQFF. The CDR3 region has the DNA TGTGCCAGCAGCTGGACGAGGGGGGGCTCCTACAATGAGCAGTTCTTC. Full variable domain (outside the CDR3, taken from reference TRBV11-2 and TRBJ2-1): EAGVAQSPRYKIIEKRQSVAFWCNPISGHATLYWYQQILGQGPKLLIQFQNNGVVDDSQLPKDRFSAERLKGVDSTLKIQPAKLEDSAVYLCASSWTRGGSYNEQFFGPGTRLTVL.

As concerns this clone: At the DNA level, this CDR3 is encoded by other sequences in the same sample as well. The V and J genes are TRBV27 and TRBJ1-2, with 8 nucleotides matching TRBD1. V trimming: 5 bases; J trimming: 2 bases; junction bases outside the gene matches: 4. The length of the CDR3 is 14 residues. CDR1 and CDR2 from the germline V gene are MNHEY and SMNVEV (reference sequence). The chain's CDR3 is CASSTGQGNYGYTF. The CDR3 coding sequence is TGTGCCAGCAGTACCGGACAGGGCAACTATGGCTACACCTTC.

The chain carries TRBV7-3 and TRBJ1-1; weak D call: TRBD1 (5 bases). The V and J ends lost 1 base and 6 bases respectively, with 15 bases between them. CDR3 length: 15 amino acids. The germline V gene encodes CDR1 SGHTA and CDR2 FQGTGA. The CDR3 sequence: CASSLIDLGDSEAFF. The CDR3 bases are TGTGCCAGCAGCTTAATCGACCTGGGGGATTCTGAAGCTTTCTTT.

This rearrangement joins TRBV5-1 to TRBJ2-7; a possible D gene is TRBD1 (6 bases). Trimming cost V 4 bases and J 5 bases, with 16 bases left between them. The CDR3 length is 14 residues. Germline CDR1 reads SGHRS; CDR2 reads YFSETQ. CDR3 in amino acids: CASSPGDMGDEQYF. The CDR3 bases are TGCGCCAGCAGCCCAGGGGACATGGGAGACGAGCAGTACTTC.

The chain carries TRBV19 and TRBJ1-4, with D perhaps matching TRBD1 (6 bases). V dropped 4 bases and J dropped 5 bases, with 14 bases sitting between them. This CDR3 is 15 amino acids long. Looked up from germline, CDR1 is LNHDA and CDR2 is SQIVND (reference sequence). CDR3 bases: TGTGCCAGTAGTACCCAGGGGCGCCCCAATGAAAAACTGTTTTTT. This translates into CASSTQGRPNEKLFF.

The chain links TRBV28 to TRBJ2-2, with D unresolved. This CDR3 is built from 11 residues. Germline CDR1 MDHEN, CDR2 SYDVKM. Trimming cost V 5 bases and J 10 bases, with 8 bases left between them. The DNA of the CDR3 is TGTGCCAGCAGTCTAACTAAGGAGCTGTTTTTT. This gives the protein CASSLTKELFF.

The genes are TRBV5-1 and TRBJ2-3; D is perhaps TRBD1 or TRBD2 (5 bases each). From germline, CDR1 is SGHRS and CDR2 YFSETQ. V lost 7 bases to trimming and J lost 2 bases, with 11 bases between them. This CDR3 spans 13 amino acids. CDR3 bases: TGCGCCAGCTCGGGGCGGTTCACAGATACGCAGTATTTT. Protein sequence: CASSGRFTDTQYF.

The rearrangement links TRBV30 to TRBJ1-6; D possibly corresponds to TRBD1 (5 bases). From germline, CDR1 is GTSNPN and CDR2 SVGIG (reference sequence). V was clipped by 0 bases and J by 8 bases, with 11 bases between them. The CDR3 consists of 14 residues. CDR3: CAWSVQDGHSPLHF. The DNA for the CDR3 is TGTGCCTGGAGTGTACAGGACGGGCATTCACCCCTCCACTTT.

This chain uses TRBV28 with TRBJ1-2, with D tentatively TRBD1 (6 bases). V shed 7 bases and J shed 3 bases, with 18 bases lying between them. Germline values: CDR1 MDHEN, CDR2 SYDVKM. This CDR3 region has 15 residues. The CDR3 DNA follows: TGTGCCAGCACCCTACCAGGGGCGTCTTACTATGGCTACACCTTC. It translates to CASTLPGASYYGYTF.

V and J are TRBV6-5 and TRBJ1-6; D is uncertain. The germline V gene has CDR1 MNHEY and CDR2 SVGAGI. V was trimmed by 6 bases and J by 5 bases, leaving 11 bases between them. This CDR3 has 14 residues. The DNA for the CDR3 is TGTGCCAGCAGAAAGGAGATGGATAATTCACCCCTCCACTTT. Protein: CASRKEMDNSPLHF.

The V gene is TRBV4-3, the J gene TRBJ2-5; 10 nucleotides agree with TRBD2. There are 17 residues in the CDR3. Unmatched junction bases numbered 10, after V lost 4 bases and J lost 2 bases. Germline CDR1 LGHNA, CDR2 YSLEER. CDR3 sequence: CASSRFLAGGLQETQYF. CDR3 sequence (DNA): TGCGCCAGCAGCCGATTCTTAGCGGGAGGATTGCAAGAGACCCAGTACTTC.

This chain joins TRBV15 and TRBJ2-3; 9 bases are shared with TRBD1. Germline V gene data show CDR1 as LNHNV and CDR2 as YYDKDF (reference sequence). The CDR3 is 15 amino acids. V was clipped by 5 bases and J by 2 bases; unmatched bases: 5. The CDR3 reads CATSWDRAYTDTQYF. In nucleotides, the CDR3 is TGTGCCACCAGCTGGGACAGGGCTTACACAGATACGCAGTATTTT.

The CDR3 region has the DNA TGTGCCAGCAGTTACGTAACAGCCCCCTCACCCCTCCACTTT. It specifies CASSYVTAPSPLHF. The rearrangement joins TRBV6-5 to TRBJ1-6; D remains ambiguous. The CDR3 has 14 amino acids. Germline V gene data show CDR1 as MNHEY and CDR2 as SVGAGI. V was pared by 2 bases and J by 10 bases, with 12 bases between.

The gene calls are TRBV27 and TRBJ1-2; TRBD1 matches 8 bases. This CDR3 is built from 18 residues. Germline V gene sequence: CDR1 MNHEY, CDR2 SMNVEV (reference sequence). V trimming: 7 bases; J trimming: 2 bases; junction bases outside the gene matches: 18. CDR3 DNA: TGTGCCAGCACCGTCCCGCTCCAGGACAGGGCGATAAACTATGGCTACACCTTC. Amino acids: CASTVPLQDRAINYGYTF.

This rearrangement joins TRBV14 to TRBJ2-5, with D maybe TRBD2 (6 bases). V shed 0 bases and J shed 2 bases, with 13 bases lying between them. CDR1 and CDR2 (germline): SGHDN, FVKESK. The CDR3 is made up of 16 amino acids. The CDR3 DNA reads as TGTGCCAGCAGCCAAGATATGCGCGGGGATCAAGAGACCCAGTACTTC. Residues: CASSQDMRGDQETQYF.

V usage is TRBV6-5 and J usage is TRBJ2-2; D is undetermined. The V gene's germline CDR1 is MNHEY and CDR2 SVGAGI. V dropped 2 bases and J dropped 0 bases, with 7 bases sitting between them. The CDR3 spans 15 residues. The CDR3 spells CASSYGVANTGELFF. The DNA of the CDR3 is TGTGCCAGCAGTTACGGAGTTGCGAACACCGGGGAGCTGTTTTTT.

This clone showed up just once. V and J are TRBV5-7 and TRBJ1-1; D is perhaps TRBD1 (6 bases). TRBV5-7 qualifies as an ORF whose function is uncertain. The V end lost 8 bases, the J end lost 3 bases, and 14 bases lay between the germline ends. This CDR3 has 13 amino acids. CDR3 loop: CASRGAGDTEAFF. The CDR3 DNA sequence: TGTGCCAGTAGGGGGGCTGGGGACACTGAAGCTTTCTTT.

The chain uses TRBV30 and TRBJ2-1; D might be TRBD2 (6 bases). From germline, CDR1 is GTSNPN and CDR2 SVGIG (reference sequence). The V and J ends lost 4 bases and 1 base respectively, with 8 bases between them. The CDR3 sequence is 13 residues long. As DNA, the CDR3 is TGTGCCTGGAACGGGGGTTCCTACAATGAGCAGTTCTTC. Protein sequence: CAWNGGSYNEQFF. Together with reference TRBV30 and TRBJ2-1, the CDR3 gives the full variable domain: SQTIHQWPATLVQPVGSPLSLECTVEGTSNPNLYWYRQAAGRGLQLLFYSVGIGQISSEVPQNLSASRPQDRQFILSSKKLLLSDSGFYLCAWNGGSYNEQFFGPGTRLTVL.

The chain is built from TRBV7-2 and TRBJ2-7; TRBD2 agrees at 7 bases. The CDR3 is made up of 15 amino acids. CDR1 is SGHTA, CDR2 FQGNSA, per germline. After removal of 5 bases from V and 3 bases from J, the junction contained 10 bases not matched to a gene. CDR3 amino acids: CASSPVAGVVYEQYF. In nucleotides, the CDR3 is TGTGCCAGCAGCCCCGTGGCGGGGGTGGTCTACGAGCAGTACTTC.

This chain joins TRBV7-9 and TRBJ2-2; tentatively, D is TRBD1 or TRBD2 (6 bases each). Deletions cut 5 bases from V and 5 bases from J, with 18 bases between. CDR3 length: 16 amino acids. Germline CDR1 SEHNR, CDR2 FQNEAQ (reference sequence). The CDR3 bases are TGTGCCAGCAGCCCCCGGGGGCTAGCGCCGACCGGGGAGCTGTTTTTT. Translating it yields CASSPRGLAPTGELFF.

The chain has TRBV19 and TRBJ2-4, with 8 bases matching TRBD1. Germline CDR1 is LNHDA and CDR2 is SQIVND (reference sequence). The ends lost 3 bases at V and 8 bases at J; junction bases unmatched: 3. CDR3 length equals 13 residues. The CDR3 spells CASSMDRDHIQYF. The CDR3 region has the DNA TGTGCCAGTAGTATGGACAGGGATCACATTCAGTACTTC.